These 31 T cell receptor beta chains were all obtained from the same sample, sequenced in a study of T cell responses to AZD1222 COVID-19 vaccine. TCRdb keeps only in-frame clones here, not all; method: immunoSEQ multiplex PCR. In the table there are approximately 100,000 clones, about 89% of which are singletons. The specimen was peripheral blood, collected on day 0 of AZD1222 vaccination. The source is an adult in good health.

The chain is built from TRBV29-1 and TRBJ1-1; perhaps TRBD1 as D (5 bases). The CDR3 loop spans 13 amino acids. Germline assignment: CDR1 SQVTM and CDR2 ANQGSEA. Between the trimmed V and J ends, which lost 7 bases and 1 base, there was a span of 13 bases. In DNA form, the CDR3 reads TGCAGCGCCGCCGGGACTGAGAACACTGAAGCTTTCTTT. As protein: CSAAGTENTEAFF.

The chain is built from TRBV6-5 and TRBJ2-2; D unresolved. The CDR3 is 15 residues long. The germline V gene has CDR1 MNHEY and CDR2 SVGAGI. Trimming stripped 2 bases from V and 1 base from J, with 8 bases between. The CDR3 loop reads CASSYVSGNTGELFF. CDR3 bases: TGTGCCAGCAGTTACGTATCGGGGAACACCGGGGAGCTGTTTTTT.

The chain uses TRBV5-1 and TRBJ2-3, with no clear D. Between the trimmed V and J ends, which lost 3 bases and 4 bases, there was a span of 6 bases. Germline V gene sequence: CDR1 SGHRS, CDR2 YFSETQ. CDR3 size: 12 residues. The CDR3 nucleotides read TGCGCCAGCAGCTCCATTGCAGATACGCAGTATTTT. Protein product: CASSSIADTQYF.

The chain has TRBV2 and TRBJ1-2, with a tentative D call TRBD1 (6 bases). Germline CDR1 is SNHLY and CDR2 is FYNNEI. CDR3 size: 13 residues. The V end lost 6 bases, the J end lost 8 bases, and 16 bases lay between the germline ends. CDR3 region: CASRAFTGHGYTF. CDR3 nucleotide sequence: TGTGCCAGCAGAGCCTTTACAGGGCACGGCTACACCTTC.

This clone was counted only a few times. The chain uses TRBV7-2 and TRBJ1-6; D is uncertain. Trimming took off 6 bases at V and 5 bases at J, with 11 bases between the two ends. CDR3 length: 14 residues. Per the germline V gene, CDR1 is SGHTA and CDR2 is FQGNSA. CDR3 protein: CASRYSQNNSPLHF. The CDR3 DNA reads TGTGCCAGCAGGTACAGTCAGAATAATTCACCCCTCCACTTT.

The V and J genes are TRBV25-1 and TRBJ1-6; D unclear. Germline V gene sequence: CDR1 MGHDK, CDR2 SYGVNS. V was cut by 2 bases and J by 8 bases, with 7 bases left in between. CDR3 length equals 13 residues. CDR3 coding DNA: TGTGCCAGCAGTGAAGTAAGGGATTCACCCCTCCACTTT. It yields the protein CASSEVRDSPLHF.

This chain joins TRBV12-3 or TRBV12-4 and TRBJ1-1, with D unclear. The CDR3 spans 13 residues. The V end was cut by 3 bases, the J end by 3 bases, with 8 bases between. The CDR3 spells CASSFQTDTEAFF. Written as DNA, the CDR3 is TGTGCCAGCAGTTTCCAGACGGACACTGAAGCTTTCTTT.

This chain joins TRBV30 and TRBJ1-2; tentatively, D is TRBD1 (6 bases). The V and J ends lost 2 bases and 5 bases respectively, with 12 bases between them. The CDR3 is 13 amino acids. The germline V gene has CDR1 GTSNPN and CDR2 SVGIG (reference sequence). The CDR3 region is CAWSTGLQYGYTF. The DNA of the CDR3 is TGTGCCTGGAGTACAGGGTTGCAATATGGCTACACCTTC.

A remark on this clone: Germline is not matched at one junction end, which may reflect a read error. This rearrangement joins TRBV18 to TRBJ2-7; perhaps TRBD1 as D (5 bases). Per the germline V gene, CDR1 is KGHSH and CDR2 is LQKENI. The CDR3 totals 17 residues. CDR3 nucleotide sequence: TGTGCCAGCTCACCTTATAGGACAACGACCTTCTCCAACGAGCAGTACTTC. As protein: CASSPYRTTTFSNEQYF.

The rearrangement uses TRBV6-5 and TRBJ1-1, with unresolved D. Deletions cut 6 bases from V and 5 bases from J, with 16 bases between. Germline CDR1 reads MNHEY; CDR2 reads SVGAGI. The CDR3 consists of 14 residues. The CDR3 DNA reads as TGTGCCAGCAGCCCCGAGGCAGTAGGTACTGAAGCTTTCTTT. Residues: CASSPEAVGTEAFF.

This clone was found once. The rearrangement uses TRBV11-2 and TRBJ2-1, with a tentative D call TRBD2 (6 bases). Between the trimmed V and J ends, which lost 5 bases and 7 bases, there was a span of 9 bases. Germline V gene lookup returns CDR1 SGHAT and CDR2 FQNNGV. This CDR3 comprises 12 residues. The CDR3: CASSLGTNEQFF. CDR3 nucleotide sequence: TGTGCCAGCAGCCTCGGGACTAATGAGCAGTTCTTC.

V and J are TRBV5-4 and TRBJ1-2, with a weak D call TRBD1 (6 bases). Between the trimmed V and J ends, which lost 4 bases and 5 bases, there was a span of 18 bases. Germline loops: CDR1 SGHNT, CDR2 YYREEE (reference sequence). CDR3 length equals 15 residues. DNA for the CDR3: TGTGCCAGCAGCCGACCCGTCAGGGGAGGGTATGGCTACACCTTC. This gives the protein CASSRPVRGGYGYTF.

The chain carries TRBV21-1 and TRBJ1-3; the D call in the table, TRBD1, was not verified against the DNA. TRBV21-1 is marked as a pseudogene. This CDR3 region has 18 residues. CDR3 DNA sequence: TGTGCCAGCAGCTCTCCCCAGGGGCAATTCCGCTCTGGAAACACCATATATTTT. This translates into CASSSPQGQFRSGNTIYF.

The CDR3 here is CASMWQLTNEKLFF. The CDR3 bases are TGTGCCAGCATGTGGCAGCTGACTAATGAAAAACTGTTTTTT. The V call is TRBV2, the J call TRBJ1-4, with D unclear. CDR1 and CDR2 (germline): SNHLY, FYNNEI. The CDR3 sequence is 14 residues long. The V end was cut by 7 bases, the J end by 2 bases, with 11 bases between.

The chain links TRBV2 to TRBJ2-5, with 11 bases identical to TRBD2. The CDR3 is made up of 15 amino acids. The ends lost 7 bases at V and 4 bases at J; junction bases unmatched: 8. The germline V gene has CDR1 SNHLY and CDR2 FYNNEI. CDR3 DNA: TGTGCCAGCACCATTCCGACTAGCGGGGCAGAGACCCAGTACTTC. It translates to CASTIPTSGAETQYF.

This chain uses TRBV19 with TRBJ1-6; D remains unclear. V was trimmed by 4 bases and J by 4 bases, leaving 11 bases between them. This CDR3 has 15 residues. CDR1 is LNHDA and CDR2 is SQIVND in the germline V gene (reference sequence). DNA of the CDR3: TGTGCCAGTAGTAATGGGAGGCAGTATAATTCACCCCTCCACTTT. Its protein is CASSNGRQYNSPLHF.

This chain connects TRBV5-1 to TRBJ1-4; 8 positions match TRBD1. Per germline, CDR1 SGHRS and CDR2 YFSETQ. This CDR3 comprises 15 residues. The V segment lost 3 bases and the J segment 0 bases; nucleotides outside the gene matches: 1. The CDR3 DNA sequence: TGCGCCAGCAGCTCACAGGGGGCAACTAATGAAAAACTGTTTTTT. Its protein product is CASSSQGATNEKLFF.

The count of this clone is one. This chain joins TRBV7-9 and TRBJ1-1, with D perhaps matching TRBD1 (6 bases). This CDR3 has 15 residues. The V gene's germline CDR1 is SEHNR and CDR2 FQNEAQ (reference sequence). Trimming removed 5 bases at V and 4 bases at J, with 17 bases between. The CDR3 coding sequence is TGTGCCAGCAGCCCTCTGGGGGGCGACAGCACTGAAGCTTTCTTT. Amino acid sequence: CASSPLGGDSTEAFF.

The rearrangement uses TRBV12-5 and TRBJ2-1, with 10 positions matching TRBD1. V was pared by 1 base and J by 6 bases, with 9 bases of the junction left unmatched. The length of the CDR3 is 17 residues. The germline gives CDR1 LGHNT, CDR2 FRNRAP. CDR3 loop: CASGLGTGGPPGNEQFF. The CDR3 nucleotides are TGTGCTAGTGGTTTGGGGACAGGGGGGCCTCCTGGCAATGAGCAGTTCTTC.

This chain joins TRBV11-1 and TRBJ2-1; 9 bases fit TRBD1. CDR3 length: 15 residues. The germline V gene has CDR1 SGHAT and CDR2 FQDESV (reference sequence). Losses at the gene ends were 5 bases for V and 9 bases for J; bases not matched to a gene: 11. The CDR3 loop reads CASSPGQGGTREQFF. The CDR3 DNA sequence: TGTGCCAGCAGCCCGGGACAGGGAGGGACCCGTGAGCAGTTCTTC.

The chain joins TRBV6-2 or TRBV6-3 to TRBJ1-1; unclear D gene. The V end lost 0 bases, the J end lost 6 bases, and 11 bases lay between the germline ends. The CDR3 length is 14 residues. Germline V lookup: CDR1 MNHEY, CDR2 SVGEGT. This CDR3 is CASSYSILRSEAFF. The DNA for the CDR3 is TGTGCCAGCAGTTACTCGATTTTGAGGTCTGAAGCTTTCTTT.

In regard to this clone: Mismatch with germline at one junction end may stem from a read error. The V gene is TRBV5-1, the J gene TRBJ2-7; the D call may be TRBD1 or TRBD2 (5 bases each). The CDR3 is made up of 14 amino acids. CDR1 and CDR2 (germline): SGHRS, YFSETQ. CDR3 loop: CASSEPGPGYGQYF. The CDR3 nucleotides read TGCGCCAGCAGCGAACCGGGACCGGGTTACGGGCAGTACTTC.

The sample holds many counts of this clone. This sequence joins TRBV2 and TRBJ2-4; D not resolved. The germline CDR1 and CDR2 sequences are SNHLY and FYNNEI. V was trimmed by 6 bases and J by 7 bases, leaving 4 bases between them. The CDR3 length is 10 residues. CDR3 region: CASRGNIQYF. As DNA, the CDR3 is TGTGCCAGCAGGGGGAACATTCAGTACTTC.

The chain links TRBV6-5 to TRBJ2-7; maybe TRBD2 (6 bases). The CDR3 is 15 residues long. Trimming stripped 0 bases from V and 0 bases from J, with 9 bases between. Germline V gives CDR1 MNHEY, CDR2 SVGAGI. The CDR3 coding sequence is TGTGCCAGCAGTTACTCGATTAGCGGCTCCTACGAGCAGTACTTC. Translating it yields CASSYSISGSYEQYF.

The chain recombines TRBV2 with TRBJ1-2, with no clear D. The CDR3 runs 12 residues. CDR1 is SNHLY, CDR2 FYNNEI, per germline. Trimming pared 6 bases from V and 6 bases from J, leaving 11 bases between. In DNA, the CDR3 is TGTGCCAGCAGCGCTACCGCGGATGGCTACACCTTC. This translates into CASSATADGYTF.

CDR3 in amino acids: CAWSQGAGEKLFF. The CDR3 DNA reads TGTGCCTGGAGTCAAGGGGCCGGGGAAAAACTGTTTTTT. V usage is TRBV30 and J usage is TRBJ1-4; D might be TRBD1 (5 bases). The CDR3 runs 13 residues. Germline-derived CDR1 and CDR2 are GTSNPN and SVGIG (reference sequence). V lost 2 bases, J lost 8 bases, and 12 bases lay in between.

The J gene is TRBJ1-2, the V gene TRBV6-5; TRBD1 is a possible D gene (5 bases). Germline loops: CDR1 MNHEY, CDR2 SVGAGI. Trimming shortened V by 0 bases and J by 5 bases, and 13 bases separated the two germline ends. The length of the CDR3 is 15 residues. The CDR3 spells CASSYSKGQNYGYTF. The CDR3 coding sequence is TGTGCCAGCAGTTACTCGAAGGGGCAGAATTATGGCTACACCTTC.

The sample holds a few counts of this clone. The rearrangement links TRBV28 to TRBJ2-7, with D unclear. The V end was cut by 7 bases, the J end by 3 bases, with 7 bases between. This CDR3 has 11 amino acids. Per germline, CDR1 MDHEN and CDR2 SYDVKM. CDR3 in DNA: TGTGCCAGCACGGCTAACTACGAGCAGTACTTC. It yields the protein CASTANYEQYF.

V is TRBV24-1 and J is TRBJ1-1; tentative D call: TRBD1 (6 bases). Germline values: CDR1 KGHDR, CDR2 SFDVKD. The V end lost 7 bases, the J end lost 2 bases, and 16 bases lay between the germline ends. CDR3 size: 15 residues. CDR3 sequence reads: CATSPSRGINTEAFF. The CDR3 nucleotides are TGTGCCACCAGCCCCTCGAGGGGGATTAACACTGAAGCTTTCTTT.

The chain links TRBV19 to TRBJ1-2; tentative D call: TRBD1 (6 bases). The CDR3 length is 13 residues. V was pared by 4 bases and J by 13 bases, with 19 bases between. The germline CDR1 and CDR2 sequences are LNHDA and SQIVND (reference sequence). The CDR3 sequence is CASSSRVQGFFTF. The CDR3 nucleotides are TGTGCCAGTAGTAGCCGGGTCCAGGGGTTCTTCACCTTC.

The V and J genes are TRBV5-1 and TRBJ1-1; 8 bases fit TRBD1. CDR1 is SGHRS, CDR2 YFSETQ, per germline. CDR3 length: 14 residues. V gave up 2 bases and J gave up 4 bases; unmatched junction bases: 4. The CDR3 DNA follows: TGCGCCAGCAGCTTTGGACAGGGAGGCACTGAAGCTTTCTTT. It yields the protein CASSFGQGGTEAFF.